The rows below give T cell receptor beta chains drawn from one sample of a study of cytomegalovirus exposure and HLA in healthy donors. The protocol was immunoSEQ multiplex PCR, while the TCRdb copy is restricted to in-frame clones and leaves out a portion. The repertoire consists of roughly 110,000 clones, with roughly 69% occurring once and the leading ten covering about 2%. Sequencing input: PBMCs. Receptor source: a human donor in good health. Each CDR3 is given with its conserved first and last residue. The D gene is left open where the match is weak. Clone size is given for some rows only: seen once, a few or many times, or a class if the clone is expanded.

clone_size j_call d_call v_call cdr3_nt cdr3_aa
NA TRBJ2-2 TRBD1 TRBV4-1 TGCGCCAGCAGCCAAGATTGGGACAGCGCGAACACCGGGGAGCTGTTTTTT CASSQDWDSANTGELFF
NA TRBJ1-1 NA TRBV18 TGTGCCAGCTCACCAGAGATTGCGGCTTTCTTT CASSPEIAAFF
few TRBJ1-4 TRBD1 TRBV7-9 TGTGCCAGCAGCTCCCGGGACAGGGGGTTCACTAATGAAAAACTGTTTTTT CASSSRDRGFTNEKLFF
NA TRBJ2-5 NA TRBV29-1 TGCAGCGTTGAAGGGTCTAGCCTGGGAGAGACCCAGTACTTC CSVEGSSLGETQYF
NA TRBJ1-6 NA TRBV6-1 TGTGCCAGCAGTGAAGTGGGCAGGGGTATCCCCCTCCACTTT CASSEVGRGIPLHF
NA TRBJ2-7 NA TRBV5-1 TGCGCCAGCAGCTTGGAGGGGTACTCCTACGAGCAGTACTTC CASSLEGYSYEQYF
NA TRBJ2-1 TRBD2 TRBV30 TGTGCCTGGAGTGTACGGGGGGGGGCAGGGGCTGGCAATGAGCAGTTCTTC CAWSVRGGAGAGNEQFF
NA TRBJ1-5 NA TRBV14 TGTGCCAGCAGCCAAGGAGGGCTGGGCAATCAGCCCCAGCATTTT CASSQGGLGNQPQHF
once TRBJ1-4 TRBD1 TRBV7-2 TGTGCCAGCAGCCCCCGGACAGGGAAACTGTTTTTT CASSPRTGKLFF
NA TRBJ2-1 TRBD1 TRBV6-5 TGTGCCAGCACACTTGGACAGGGGGCTAGGGATGAGCAGTTCTTC CASTLGQGARDEQFF
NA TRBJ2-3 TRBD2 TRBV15 TGTGCCACCAGCAGAGGTTACGGTAGCGGGAGGGGACAAGATACGCAGTATTTT CATSRGYGSGRGQDTQYF
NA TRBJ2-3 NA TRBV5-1 TGCGCCAGCAGCTTGGTCCAGGCAACAGATACGCAGTATTTT CASSLVQATDTQYF
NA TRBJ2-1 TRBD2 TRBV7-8 TGTGCCAGCAGCCTCCGGGTAGCGGGAGATGATGAGCAGTTCTTC CASSLRVAGDDEQFF
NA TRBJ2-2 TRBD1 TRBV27 TGTGCCAGCAGTCCCCCGGGACAGGGGAAGATGTTTTTT CASSPPGQGKMFF
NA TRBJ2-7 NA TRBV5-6 TGTGCCAGCAGCTTGGCCGCGAATTCGCAGTACTTC CASSLAANSQYF
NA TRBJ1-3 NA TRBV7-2 TGTGCCAGCAGGCAGGGATCTGGAAACACCATATATTTT CASRQGSGNTIYF
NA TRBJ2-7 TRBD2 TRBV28 TGTGCCAGCAGTTCACCCATAGCGGGCTTCTCCTACGAGCAGTACTTC CASSSPIAGFSYEQYF
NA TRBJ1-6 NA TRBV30 TGTGCCTGGAGTGTAGCCGGAGCTTTTAATTCACCCCTCCACTTT CAWSVAGAFNSPLHF
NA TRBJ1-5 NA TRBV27 TGTGCCAGCAGTTTCGAGGGGGTTCAGCCCCAGCATTTT CASSFEGVQPQHF
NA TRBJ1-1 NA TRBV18 TGTGCCAGCTCACCGCCTCAGGGAAGGGGCGCTGAAGCTTTCTTT CASSPPQGRGAEAFF
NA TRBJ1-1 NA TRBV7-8 TGTGCCAGCAGCTCATCCGGGGTTCTGGGGAACACTGAAGCTTTCTTT CASSSSGVLGNTEAFF
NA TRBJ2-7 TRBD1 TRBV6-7 TGTGCCAGCAGTTACGAAGGGGGCAAATACGAGCAGTACTTC CASSYEGGKYEQYF
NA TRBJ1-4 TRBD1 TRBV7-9 TGTGCCAGCAGCCCCGACAGGGCGACGCCTAATGAAAAACTGTTTTTT CASSPDRATPNEKLFF
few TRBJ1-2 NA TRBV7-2 TGTGCCAGCCTAGCTGGAGGCTACACCTTC CASLAGGYTF
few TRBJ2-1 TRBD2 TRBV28 TGTGCCAGCCGTCTAGCGGGAGTGGTTGGTCACAATGAGCAGTTCTTC CASRLAGVVGHNEQFF
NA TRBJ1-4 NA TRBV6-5 TGTGCCAGCAGACGCGACAGTAATGAAAAACTGTTTTTT CASRRDSNEKLFF
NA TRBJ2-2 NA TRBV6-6 TGTGCCAGCAGTCTAAACCGGGAGCTGTTTTTT CASSLNRELFF
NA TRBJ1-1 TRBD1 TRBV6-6 TGTGCCAGCACAAACGCAGGGGGAGCTTTCTTT CASTNAGGAFF
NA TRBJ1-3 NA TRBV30 TGTGCCTGTCAGGGGATCTCTGGAAACACCATATATTTT CACQGISGNTIYF
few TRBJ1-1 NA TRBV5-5 TGTGCCAGCAGCTTAAACAGGGATGGATGGAGCACTGAAGCTTTCTTT CASSLNRDGWSTEAFF
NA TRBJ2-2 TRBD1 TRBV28 TGTGCCACCTACCCCCCTTACAGGGGAACCGGGGAGCTGTTTTTT CATYPPYRGTGELFF
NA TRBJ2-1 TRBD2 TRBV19 TGTGCCAGCACAAAAGCGGGAGAAAACTACAATGAGCAGTTCTTC CASTKAGENYNEQFF
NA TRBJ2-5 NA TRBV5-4 TGTGCCAGCAGCTTGAAGGCAGGTGGCGAGACCCAGTACTTC CASSLKAGGETQYF
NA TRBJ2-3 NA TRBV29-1 TGCAGCGTTGAAGGTAAAGATACGCAGTATTTT CSVEGKDTQYF
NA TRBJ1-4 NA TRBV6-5 TGTGCCAGCACATCCTCAGCAACTAATGAAAAACTGTTTTTT CASTSSATNEKLFF
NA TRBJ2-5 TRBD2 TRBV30 TGTGCCTGGGCCCCTGGTAGGCGGGGGGGCCTTGAGACCCAGTACTTC CAWAPGRRGGLETQYF
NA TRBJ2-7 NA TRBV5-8 TGTGCCAGCAGCTTGTTTGCAGGGATGAACTTC CASSLFAGMNF
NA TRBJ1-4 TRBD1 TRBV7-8 TGTGCCAGCAGCTCAGGTTGGGGACAGGTTAATGAAAAACTGTTTTTT CASSSGWGQVNEKLFF
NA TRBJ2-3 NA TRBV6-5 TGTGCCAGCAGTCCACCAGGGGCCCCAGATACGCAGTATTTT CASSPPGAPDTQYF
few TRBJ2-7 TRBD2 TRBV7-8 TGTGCCAGCGGTCTCCCTCGCGGGGGGATCGAGCAGTACTTC CASGLPRGGIEQYF
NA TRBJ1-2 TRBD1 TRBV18 TGTGCCAGCTCACCGGGGGACAGTGGTGGCTACACCTTC CASSPGDSGGYTF
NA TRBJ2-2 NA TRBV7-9 TGTGCCAGCAGCTTAGCGTCCCTTTTGGACGGGGTGACCGGGGAGCTGTTTTTT CASSLASLLDGVTGELFF
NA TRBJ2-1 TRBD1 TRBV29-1 TGCAGCGTCACCGGGACAGGGGTTGAGCAGTTCTTC CSVTGTGVEQFF
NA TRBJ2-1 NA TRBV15 TGTGCCACCAGCAGGGCGAAATGGGGGGAGCCTCAGGAGCAGTTCTTC CATSRAKWGEPQEQFF
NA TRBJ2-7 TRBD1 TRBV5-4 TGTGCCAGCAGCCTCGGGACAGGGAGTTTCTACGAGCAGTACTTC CASSLGTGSFYEQYF
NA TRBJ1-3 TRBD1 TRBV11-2 TGTGCCAGCAGCTTGACAGGGCTCTCTGGAAACACCATATATTTT CASSLTGLSGNTIYF
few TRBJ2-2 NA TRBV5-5 TGTGCCAGCAGCTTGGAGCAGCGTGGCACCGGGGAGCTGTTTTTT CASSLEQRGTGELFF
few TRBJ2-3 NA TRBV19 TGTGCCAGTAGTGAACTAGAACGGACGCAGTATTTT CASSELERTQYF
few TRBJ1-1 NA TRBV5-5 TGTGCCAGCAGCTTCGTACAGATCCAGAACACTGAAGCTTTCTTT CASSFVQIQNTEAFF
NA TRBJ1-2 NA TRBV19 TGTGCCAGTAGTATTGGCGGATTTAATGGCTACACCTTC CASSIGGFNGYTF
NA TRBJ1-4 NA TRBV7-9 TGTGCCAGCAGCTTAGACAGGGATGAAAAACTGTTTTTT CASSLDRDEKLFF
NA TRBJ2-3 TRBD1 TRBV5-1 TGCGCCAGCAGCTTGGCGCGGACAGGGAAACCAGTCACAGATACGCAGTATTTT CASSLARTGKPVTDTQYF